These 13 T cell receptor beta chains came from one sample sequenced in a study of T cells in women clearing cervical HPV infection. Only in-frame clones appear in the TCRdb table, and some are missing; sequencing was by immunoSEQ multiplex PCR. The table for this sample gives tens of thousands of clones. The sequenced material came from blood buffy coat. These receptors were taken from a woman aged 18-70 years with a cervical HPV16 infection that either progressed to CIN3+ or cleared (not recorded which).

With respect to this clone: The DNA ends 3 residues before the CDR3 does, and the rest of the CDR3 is filled in from the germline J gene. The chain uses TRBV4-2 and TRBJ2-3, with 10 positions matching TRBD2. CDR3 length equals 15 residues. Trimming at V came to 5 bases and at J to 2 bases, leaving 4 bases not matched to a gene. Germline lookup yields CDR1 LGHNA and CDR2 YNFKEQ. The sequenced part of the CDR3 DNA is TGTGCCAGCAGCTGGCTAGCGGGGGTCACAGATACG. Translated, it gives CASSWLAGVTDT. The whole CDR3 sequence is CASSWLAGVTDTQYF.

As concerns this clone: With the read ending 3 residues before the CDR3 end, the germline J gene is used to fill in that end. The rearrangement uses TRBV19 and TRBJ2-6; D perhaps matches TRBD2 (5 bases). V was pared by 7 bases and J by 2 bases, with 15 bases between. Germline CDR1 reads LNHDA; CDR2 reads SQIVND (reference sequence). The length of the CDR3 is 16 residues. The sequenced CDR3 bases are TGTGCCAGTACCTTTTCCCCGGGGACTGGGGCCAACGTC. Translated, it gives CASTFSPGTGANV. The full CDR3 reads CASTFSPGTGANVLTF.

A remark on this clone: The CDR3 goes on 3 residues after the read ends, and that part is filled in from the germline J gene. The V and J genes are TRBV7-7 and TRBJ2-3, with TRBD1 identical over 12 bases. J gave up 4 bases and V 5 bases, and 4 bases lay outside the gene matches. The CDR3 covers 15 residues. Germline-derived CDR1 and CDR2 are SSHAT and FNYEAQ (reference sequence). Partial CDR3 DNA: TGTGCCAGCAGCGACGGGACAGGGGGCGCAGATACG. It specifies CASSDGTGGADT. The CDR3 in its entirety is CASSDGTGGADTQYF.

On this clone: The CDR3 end falls 3 residues outside the read, so it is completed with the germline J gene. The V call is TRBV4-2, the J call TRBJ2-5, with 14 positions matching TRBD2. The V and J ends lost 1 base and 4 bases, in that order; junction bases with no gene match: 14. CDR3 length equals 20 residues. In germline, CDR1 is LGHNA, CDR2 YNFKEQ. This CDR3 is CASSQAWYRPTSGGVETQYF. The CDR3 bases that were read are TGTGCCAGCAGCCAAGCCTGGTATCGGCCGACTAGCGGGGGGGTAGAGACC.

A note on this clone: The observed sequence ends 3 residues before the CDR3 terminus, with the missing tail filled in from the germline J gene. The J gene is TRBJ2-2, the V gene TRBV9; D may be TRBD1 (6 bases). V was cut by 3 bases and J by 4 bases, with 16 bases left in between. Germline CDR1 is SGDLS and CDR2 is YYNGEE. This CDR3 has 16 residues. The CDR3 here is CASSASGRGGTGELFF. CDR3 DNA (partial): TGTGCCAGCAGCGCATCGGGCAGGGGTGGCACCGGGGAG.

A remark on this clone: The read finishes 3 residues shy of the CDR3 end, and the germline J gene is used to complete it. The gene calls are TRBV5-1 and TRBJ2-2; TRBD2 aligns across 11 bases. Germline V lookup: CDR1 SGHRS, CDR2 YFSETQ. The CDR3 spans 20 residues. V was clipped by 4 bases and J by 0 bases; unmatched bases: 14. The CDR3 loop reads CASSRTSGHLRDANTGELFF. Partial CDR3 DNA: TGCGCCAGCAGCAGGACTAGCGGGCACCTAAGGGATGCGAACACCGGGGAG.

As for this clone: The read ends 3 residues shy of where the CDR3 ends; the end is completed using the germline J gene. The chain is built from TRBV5-1 and TRBJ1-4, with 7 nucleotides matching TRBD1. The CDR3 is 15 residues long. Germline trimming cut 2 bases from V and 6 bases from J; bases unmatched to any gene: 7. Germline V gene sequence: CDR1 SGHRS, CDR2 YFSETQ. The CDR3 DNA, read in part, is TGCGCCAGCAGCTTTGACAGGGTTGTCGATGAAAAA. It encodes CASSFDRVVDEK. The complete CDR3 protein is CASSFDRVVDEKLFF.

Regarding this clone: With the read ending 3 residues before the CDR3 end, the germline J gene is used to fill in that end. This chain connects TRBV30 to TRBJ1-6; D may be TRBD1 (5 bases). The V end was cut by 0 bases, the J end by 9 bases, with 6 bases between. The CDR3 sequence is 12 residues long. The V gene's germline CDR1 is GTSNPN and CDR2 SVGIG (reference sequence). CDR3 bases read: TGTGCCTGGAGTGTGACAGCTTCACCC. Protein sequence: CAWSVTASP. The CDR3, in full, reads CAWSVTASPLHF.

Remarks on this clone: The read stops 3 residues short of the end of the CDR3; the missing end is completed from the germline J gene. V and J are TRBV6-1 and TRBJ1-2; D might be TRBD1 (6 bases). The CDR3 consists of 13 residues. CDR1 and CDR2 from the germline V gene are MNHNS and SASEGT. V dropped 4 bases and J dropped 7 bases, with 13 bases sitting between them. The CDR3 bases that were read are TGTGCCAGCAGTGTACAGGGAGAACTTGGC. Translation gives CASSVQGELG. The complete CDR3 reads CASSVQGELGYTF.

As for this clone: From the germline J gene comes the end of the CDR3, since the read stops 3 residues before it. The chain uses TRBV5-1 and TRBJ2-7, with 15 bases fitting TRBD2. In germline, CDR1 is SGHRS, CDR2 YFSETQ. J lost 3 bases, V lost 0 bases, and 1 base had no gene match. The CDR3 sequence is 16 residues long. The CDR3 reads CASSLGTSGGGYEQYF. The sequenced part of the CDR3 DNA is TGCGCCAGCAGCTTGGGGACTAGCGGGGGGGGCTACGAG.

CDR3 DNA (partial): TGTGCCAGCTCACCTCGCGACTCGTTCGGGTCCTACGAG. Protein product: CASSPRDSFGSYE. The entire CDR3 protein reads CASSPRDSFGSYEQYF. This rearrangement joins TRBV18 to TRBJ2-7; D gene unclear. The read terminates 3 residues ahead of where the CDR3 ends, so the germline J gene completes it. The CDR3 is 16 amino acids. The V end was cut by 3 bases, the J end by 1 base, with 16 bases between. The V gene's germline CDR1 is KGHSH and CDR2 LQKENI.

With respect to this clone: The read ends 3 residues early relative to the CDR3; the germline J gene fills the gap. The V gene is TRBV28, the J gene TRBJ2-1; the D gene is possibly TRBD1 (5 bases). This CDR3 is 13 amino acids long. V lost 5 bases, J lost 7 bases, and 12 bases lay in between. Per germline, CDR1 MDHEN and CDR2 SYDVKM. Incomplete CDR3 DNA: TGTGCCAGCAGTCCGACAGTTAAAAATGAG. Amino acid sequence: CASSPTVKNE. From start to end, the CDR3 is CASSPTVKNEQFF.

As concerns this clone: The CDR3 end is not reached by the read, which stops 3 residues before it; the germline J gene fills it in. This sequence joins TRBV30 and TRBJ1-3, with 7 bases identical to TRBD1. With V trimmed by 3 bases and J by 4 bases, 6 bases remained unmatched. There are 14 residues in the CDR3. Germline V lookup: CDR1 GTSNPN, CDR2 SVGIG (reference sequence). CDR3: CAWSLTGAGNTIYF. The sequenced CDR3 bases are TGTGCCTGGAGCCTCACAGGGGCCGGAAACACC.